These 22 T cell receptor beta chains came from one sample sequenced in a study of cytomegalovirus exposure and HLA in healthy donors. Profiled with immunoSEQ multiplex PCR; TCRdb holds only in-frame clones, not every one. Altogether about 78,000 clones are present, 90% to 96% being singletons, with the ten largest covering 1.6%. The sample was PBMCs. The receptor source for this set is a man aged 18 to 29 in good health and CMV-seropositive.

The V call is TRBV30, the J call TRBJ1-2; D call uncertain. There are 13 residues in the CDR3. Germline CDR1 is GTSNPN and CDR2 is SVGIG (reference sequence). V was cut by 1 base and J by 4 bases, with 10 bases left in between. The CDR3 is CAWSAGAGYGYTF. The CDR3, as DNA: TGTGCCTGGAGTGCAGGCGCAGGCTATGGCTACACCTTC.

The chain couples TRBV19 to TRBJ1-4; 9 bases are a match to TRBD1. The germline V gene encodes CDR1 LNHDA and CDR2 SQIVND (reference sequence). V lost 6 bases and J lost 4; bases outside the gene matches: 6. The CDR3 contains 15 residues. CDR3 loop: CASRTPGQGNEKLFF. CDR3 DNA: TGTGCCAGTAGAACTCCGGGACAGGGTAATGAAAAACTGTTTTTT.

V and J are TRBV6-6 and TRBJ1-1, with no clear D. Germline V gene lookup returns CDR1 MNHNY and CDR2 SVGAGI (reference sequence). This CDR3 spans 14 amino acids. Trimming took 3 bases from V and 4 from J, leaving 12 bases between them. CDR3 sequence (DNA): TGTGCCAGCAGTTATCTTTCGGGGAGCACTGAAGCTTTCTTT. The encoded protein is CASSYLSGSTEAFF.

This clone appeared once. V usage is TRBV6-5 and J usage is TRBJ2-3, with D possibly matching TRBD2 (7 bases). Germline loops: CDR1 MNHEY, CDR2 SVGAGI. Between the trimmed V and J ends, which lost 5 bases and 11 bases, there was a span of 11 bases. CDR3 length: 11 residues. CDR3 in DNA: TGTGCCAGCAGTGGGGGCGGGAGGCAGTATTTT. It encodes CASSGGGRQYF.

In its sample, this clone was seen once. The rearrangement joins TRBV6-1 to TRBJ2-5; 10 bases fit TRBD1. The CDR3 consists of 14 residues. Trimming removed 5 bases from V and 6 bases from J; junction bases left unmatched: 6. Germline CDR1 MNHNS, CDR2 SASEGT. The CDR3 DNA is TGTGCCAGCAGTAGGGACAGGGGAACGAAGACCCAGTACTTC. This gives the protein CASSRDRGTKTQYF.

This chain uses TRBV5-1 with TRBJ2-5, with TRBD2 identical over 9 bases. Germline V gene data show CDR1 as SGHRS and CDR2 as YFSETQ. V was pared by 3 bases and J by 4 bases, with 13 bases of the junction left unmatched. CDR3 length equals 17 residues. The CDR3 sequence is CASSSSTLAGVGETQYF. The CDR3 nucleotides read TGCGCCAGCAGCTCCTCGACCTTAGCGGGAGTCGGAGAGACCCAGTACTTC.

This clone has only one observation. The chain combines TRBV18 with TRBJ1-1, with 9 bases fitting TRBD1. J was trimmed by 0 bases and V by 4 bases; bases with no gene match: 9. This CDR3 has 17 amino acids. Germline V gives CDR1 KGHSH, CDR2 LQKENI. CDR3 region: CASSRPGTGRLNTEAFF. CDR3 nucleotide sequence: TGTGCCAGCTCACGTCCCGGGACAGGGAGGTTGAACACTGAAGCTTTCTTT.

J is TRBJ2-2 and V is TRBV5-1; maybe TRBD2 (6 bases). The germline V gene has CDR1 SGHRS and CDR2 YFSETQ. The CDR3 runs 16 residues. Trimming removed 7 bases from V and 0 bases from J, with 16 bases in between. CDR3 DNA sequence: TGCGCCAGCCAGGACTTGGCGGGAACGAACACCGGGGAGCTGTTTTTT. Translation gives CASQDLAGTNTGELFF. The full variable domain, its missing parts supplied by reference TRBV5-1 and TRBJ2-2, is KAGVTQTPRYLIKTRGQQVTLSCSPISGHRSVSWYQQTPGQGLQFLFEYFSETQRNKGNFPGRFSGRQFSNSRSEMNVSTLELGDSALYLCASQDLAGTNTGELFFGEGSRLTVL.

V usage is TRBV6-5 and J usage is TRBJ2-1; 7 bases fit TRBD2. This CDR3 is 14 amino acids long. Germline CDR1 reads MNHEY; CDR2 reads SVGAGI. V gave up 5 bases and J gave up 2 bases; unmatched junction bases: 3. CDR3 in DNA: TGTGCCAGCAGTCCTAGCGGAACCTACAATGAGCAGTTCTTC. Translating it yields CASSPSGTYNEQFF.

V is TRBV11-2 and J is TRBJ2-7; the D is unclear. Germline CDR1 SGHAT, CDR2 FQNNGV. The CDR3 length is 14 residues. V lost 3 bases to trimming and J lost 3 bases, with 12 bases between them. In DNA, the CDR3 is TGTGCCAGCAGCTTTACGCAGGATCACTACGAGCAGTACTTC. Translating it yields CASSFTQDHYEQYF.

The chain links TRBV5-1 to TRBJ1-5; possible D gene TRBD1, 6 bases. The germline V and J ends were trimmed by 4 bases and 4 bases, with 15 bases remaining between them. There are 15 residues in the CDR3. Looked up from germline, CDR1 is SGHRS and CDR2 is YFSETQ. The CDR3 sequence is CASSEGQSSNQPQHF. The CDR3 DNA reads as TGCGCCAGCAGCGAGGGACAATCGAGTAATCAGCCCCAGCATTTT. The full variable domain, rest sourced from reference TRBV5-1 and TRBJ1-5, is KAGVTQTPRYLIKTRGQQVTLSCSPISGHRSVSWYQQTPGQGLQFLFEYFSETQRNKGNFPGRFSGRQFSNSRSEMNVSTLELGDSALYLCASSEGQSSNQPQHFGDGTRLSIL.

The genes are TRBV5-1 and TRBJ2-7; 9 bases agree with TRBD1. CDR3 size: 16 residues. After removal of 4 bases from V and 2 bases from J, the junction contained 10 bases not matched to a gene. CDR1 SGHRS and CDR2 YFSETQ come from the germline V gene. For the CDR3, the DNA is TGCGCCAGCAGCCCGAATCCGGGACAGGGTACCTACGAGCAGTACTTC. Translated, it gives CASSPNPGQGTYEQYF.

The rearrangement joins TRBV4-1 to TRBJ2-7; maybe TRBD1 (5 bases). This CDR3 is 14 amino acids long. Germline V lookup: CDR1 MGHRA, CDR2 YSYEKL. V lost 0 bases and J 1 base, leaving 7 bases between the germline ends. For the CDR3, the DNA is TGCGCCAGCAGCCAAGAGACAGTTTCCTACGAGCAGTACTTC. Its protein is CASSQETVSYEQYF.

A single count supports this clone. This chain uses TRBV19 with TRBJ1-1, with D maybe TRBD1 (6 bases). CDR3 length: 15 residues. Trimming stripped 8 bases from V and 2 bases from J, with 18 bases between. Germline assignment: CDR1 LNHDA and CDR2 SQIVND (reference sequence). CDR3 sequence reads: CASRLAAGTNTEAFF. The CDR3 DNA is TGTGCCAGTCGTCTCGCGGCAGGGACAAACACTGAAGCTTTCTTT. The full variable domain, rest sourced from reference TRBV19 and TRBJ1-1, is DGGITQSPKYLFRKEGQNVTLSCEQNLNHDAMYWYRQDPGQGLRLIYYSQIVNDFQKGDIAEGYSVSREKKESFPLTVTSAQKNPTAFYLCASRLAAGTNTEAFFGQGTRLTVV.

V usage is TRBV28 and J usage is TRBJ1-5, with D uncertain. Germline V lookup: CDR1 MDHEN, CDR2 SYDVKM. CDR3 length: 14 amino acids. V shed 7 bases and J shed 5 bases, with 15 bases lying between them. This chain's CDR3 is CASKRTRPDQPQHF. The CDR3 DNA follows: TGTGCCAGCAAACGTACTAGGCCAGATCAGCCCCAGCATTTT.

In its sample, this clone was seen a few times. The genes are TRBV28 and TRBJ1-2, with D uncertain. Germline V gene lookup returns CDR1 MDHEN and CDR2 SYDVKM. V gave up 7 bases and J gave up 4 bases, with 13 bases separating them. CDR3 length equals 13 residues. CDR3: CASTPGELYGYTF. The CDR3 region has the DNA TGTGCCAGCACCCCCGGGGAGCTCTATGGCTACACCTTC.

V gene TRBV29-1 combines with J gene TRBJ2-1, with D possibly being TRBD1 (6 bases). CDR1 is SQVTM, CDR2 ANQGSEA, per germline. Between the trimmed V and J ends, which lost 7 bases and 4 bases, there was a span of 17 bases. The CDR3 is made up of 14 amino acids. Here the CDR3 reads CSAGQGNGYNEQFF. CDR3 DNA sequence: TGCAGCGCTGGTCAGGGGAACGGTTACAATGAGCAGTTCTTC.

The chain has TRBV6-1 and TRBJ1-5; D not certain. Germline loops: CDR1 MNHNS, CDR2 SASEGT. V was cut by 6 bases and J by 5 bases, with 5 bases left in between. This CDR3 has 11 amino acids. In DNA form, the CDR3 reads TGTGCCAGCAGGGAGCATCAGCCCCAGCATTTT. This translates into CASREHQPQHF.

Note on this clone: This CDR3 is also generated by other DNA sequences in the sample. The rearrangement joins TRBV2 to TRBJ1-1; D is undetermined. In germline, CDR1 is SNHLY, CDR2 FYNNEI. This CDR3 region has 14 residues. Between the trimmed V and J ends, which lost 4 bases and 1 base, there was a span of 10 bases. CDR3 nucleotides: TGTGCCAGCAGTGGTGGCGGTGAGAACACTGAAGCTTTCTTT. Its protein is CASSGGGENTEAFF. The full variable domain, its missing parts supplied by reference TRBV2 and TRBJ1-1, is EPEVTQTPSHQVTQMGQEVILRCVPISNHLYFYWYRQILGQKVEFLVSFYNNEISEKSEIFDDQFSVERPDGSNFTLKIRSTKLEDSAMYFCASSGGGENTEAFFGQGTRLTVV.

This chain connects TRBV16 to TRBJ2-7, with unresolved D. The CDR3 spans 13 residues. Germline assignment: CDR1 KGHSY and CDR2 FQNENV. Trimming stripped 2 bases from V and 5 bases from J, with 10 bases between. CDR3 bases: TGTGCCAGCAGCCAAACGGTTTCCCACGAGCAGTACTTC. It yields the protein CASSQTVSHEQYF.

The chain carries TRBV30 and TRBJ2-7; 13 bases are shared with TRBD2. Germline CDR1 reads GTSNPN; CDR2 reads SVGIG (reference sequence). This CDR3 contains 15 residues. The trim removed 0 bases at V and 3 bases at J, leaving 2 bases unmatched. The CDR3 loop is CAWSVGLAGNYEQYF. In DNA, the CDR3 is TGTGCCTGGAGTGTGGGACTAGCGGGAAACTACGAGCAGTACTTC.

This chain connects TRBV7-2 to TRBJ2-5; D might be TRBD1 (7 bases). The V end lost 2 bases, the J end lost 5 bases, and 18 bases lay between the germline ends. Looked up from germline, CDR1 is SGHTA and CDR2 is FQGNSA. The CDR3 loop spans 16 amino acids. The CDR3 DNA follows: TGTGCCAGCAGCTTATCAGGGGGGTTGTTGAGGGAGACCCAGTACTTC. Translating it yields CASSLSGGLLRETQYF. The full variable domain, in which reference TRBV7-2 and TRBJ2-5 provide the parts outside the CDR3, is GAGVSQSPSNKVTEKGKDVELRCDPISGHTALYWYRQSLGQGLEFLIYFQGNSAPDKSGLPSDRFSAERTGGSVSTLTIQRTQQEDSAVYLCASSLSGGLLRETQYFGPGTRLLVL.